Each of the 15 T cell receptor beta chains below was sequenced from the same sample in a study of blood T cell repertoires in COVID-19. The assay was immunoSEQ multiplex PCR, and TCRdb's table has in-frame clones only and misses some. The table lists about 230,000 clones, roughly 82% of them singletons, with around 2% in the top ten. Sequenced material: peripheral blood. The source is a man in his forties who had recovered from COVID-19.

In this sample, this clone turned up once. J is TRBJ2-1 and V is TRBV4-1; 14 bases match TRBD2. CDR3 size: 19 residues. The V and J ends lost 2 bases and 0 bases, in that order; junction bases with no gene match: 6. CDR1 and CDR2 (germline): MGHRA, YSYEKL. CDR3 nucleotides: TGCGCCAGCAGCCAAATCGGACTAGCGGGAGGACGCTCCTACAATGAGCAGTTCTTC. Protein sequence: CASSQIGLAGGRSYNEQFF.

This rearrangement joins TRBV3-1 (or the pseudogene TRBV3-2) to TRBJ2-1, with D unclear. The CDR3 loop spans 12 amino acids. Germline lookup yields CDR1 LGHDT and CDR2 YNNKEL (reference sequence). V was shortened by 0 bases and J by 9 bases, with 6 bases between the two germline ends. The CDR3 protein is CASSQDRVEQFF. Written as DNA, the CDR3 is TGTGCCAGCAGCCAAGATCGGGTTGAGCAGTTCTTC.

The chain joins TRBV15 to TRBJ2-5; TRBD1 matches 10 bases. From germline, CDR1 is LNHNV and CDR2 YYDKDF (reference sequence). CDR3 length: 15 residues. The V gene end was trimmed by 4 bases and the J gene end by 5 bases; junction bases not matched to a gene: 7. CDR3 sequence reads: CATSTRQGAFETQYF. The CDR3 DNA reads TGTGCCACCAGCACTCGACAGGGGGCTTTTGAGACCCAGTACTTC.

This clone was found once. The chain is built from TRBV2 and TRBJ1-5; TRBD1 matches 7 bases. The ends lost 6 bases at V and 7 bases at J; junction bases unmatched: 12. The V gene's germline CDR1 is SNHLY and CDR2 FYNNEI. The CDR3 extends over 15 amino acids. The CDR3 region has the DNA TGTGCCAGCAGCCGACAGGGCTCCCAGGGGCAGCCCCAGCATTTT. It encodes CASSRQGSQGQPQHF.

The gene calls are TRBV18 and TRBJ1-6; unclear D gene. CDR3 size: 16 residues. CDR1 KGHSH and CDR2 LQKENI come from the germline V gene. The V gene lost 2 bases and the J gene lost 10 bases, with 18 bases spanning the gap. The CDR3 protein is CASSPVAGGRASPLHF. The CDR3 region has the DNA TGTGCCAGCTCACCAGTAGCGGGAGGGCGGGCCTCACCCCTCCACTTT.

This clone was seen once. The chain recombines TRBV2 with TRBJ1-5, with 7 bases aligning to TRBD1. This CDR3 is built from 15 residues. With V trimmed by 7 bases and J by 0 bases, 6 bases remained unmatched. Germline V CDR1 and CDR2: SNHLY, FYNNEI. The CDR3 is CASIVRGYSNQPQHF. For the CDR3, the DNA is TGTGCCAGCATCGTCAGGGGGTATAGCAATCAGCCCCAGCATTTT.

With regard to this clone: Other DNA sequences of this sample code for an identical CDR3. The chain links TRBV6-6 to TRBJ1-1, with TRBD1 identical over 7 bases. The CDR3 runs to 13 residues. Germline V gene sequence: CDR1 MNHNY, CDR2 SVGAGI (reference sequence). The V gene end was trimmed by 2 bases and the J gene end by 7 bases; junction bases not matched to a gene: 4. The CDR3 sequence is CASSYRGGFEAFF. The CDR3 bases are TGTGCCAGCAGTTACCGAGGGGGCTTTGAAGCTTTCTTT.

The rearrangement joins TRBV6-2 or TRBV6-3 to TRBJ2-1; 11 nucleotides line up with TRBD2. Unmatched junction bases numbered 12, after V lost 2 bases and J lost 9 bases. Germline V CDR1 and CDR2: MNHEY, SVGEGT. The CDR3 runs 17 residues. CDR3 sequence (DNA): TGTGCCAGCAGTTACCAAGGACTAGCGGGCCCCGAGAGTGAGCAGTTCTTC. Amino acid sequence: CASSYQGLAGPESEQFF.

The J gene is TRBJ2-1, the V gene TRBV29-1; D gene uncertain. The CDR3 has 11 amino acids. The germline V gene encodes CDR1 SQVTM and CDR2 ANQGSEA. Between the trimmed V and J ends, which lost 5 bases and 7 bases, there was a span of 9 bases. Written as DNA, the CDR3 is TGCAGCGTTCTCCCTGTAAATGAGCAGTTCTTC. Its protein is CSVLPVNEQFF.

CDR3 DNA: TGTGCCAGCAGCTTGCCTCTTGGGACTAACACCGGGGAGCTGTTTTTT. Translating gives CASSLPLGTNTGELFF. The chain joins TRBV5-4 to TRBJ2-2; maybe TRBD2 (6 bases). The CDR3 is made up of 16 amino acids. V lost 1 base and J 2 bases, leaving 12 bases between the germline ends. The germline V gene encodes CDR1 SGHNT and CDR2 YYREEE (reference sequence). The whole variable domain, remainder taken from reference TRBV5-4 and TRBJ2-2, is ETGVTQSPTHLIKTRGQQVTLRCSSQSGHNTVSWYQQALGQGPQFIFQYYREEENGRGNFPPRFSGLQFPNYSSELNVNALELDDSALYLCASSLPLGTNTGELFFGEGSRLTVL.

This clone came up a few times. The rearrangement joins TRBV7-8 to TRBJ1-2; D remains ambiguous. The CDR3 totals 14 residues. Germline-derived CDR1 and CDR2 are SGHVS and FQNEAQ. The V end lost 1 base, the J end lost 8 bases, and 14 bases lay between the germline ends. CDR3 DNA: TGTGCCAGCAGCTTAGGTGACCCAGGAGGGGGCTACACCTTC. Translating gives CASSLGDPGGGYTF.

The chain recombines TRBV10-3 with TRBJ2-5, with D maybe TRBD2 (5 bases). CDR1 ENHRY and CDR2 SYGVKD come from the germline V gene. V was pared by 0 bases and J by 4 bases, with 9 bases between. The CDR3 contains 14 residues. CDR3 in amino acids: CAISESRTSETQYF. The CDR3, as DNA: TGTGCCATCAGTGAGTCAAGGACTTCAGAGACCCAGTACTTC.

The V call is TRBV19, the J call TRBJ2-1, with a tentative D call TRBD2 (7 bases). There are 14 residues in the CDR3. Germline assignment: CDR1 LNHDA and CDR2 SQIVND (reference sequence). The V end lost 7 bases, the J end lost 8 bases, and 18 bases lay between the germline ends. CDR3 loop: CASTLSGGSDEQFF. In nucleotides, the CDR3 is TGTGCCAGTACCCTCTCGGGGGGCAGCGATGAGCAGTTCTTC.

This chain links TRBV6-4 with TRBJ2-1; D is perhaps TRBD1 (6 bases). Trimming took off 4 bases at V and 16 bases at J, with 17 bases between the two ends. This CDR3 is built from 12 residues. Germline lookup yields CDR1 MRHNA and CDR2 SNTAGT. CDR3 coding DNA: TGTGCCAGCAGTGTTGGGGGCGAGTCCTTATTCTTC. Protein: CASSVGGESLFF.

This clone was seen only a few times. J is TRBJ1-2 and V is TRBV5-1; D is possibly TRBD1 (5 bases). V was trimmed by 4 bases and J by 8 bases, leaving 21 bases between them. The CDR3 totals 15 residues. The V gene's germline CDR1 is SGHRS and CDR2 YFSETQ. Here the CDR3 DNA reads TGCGCCAGCAGCCCCCCCGTCGGCGGGGGTCTGGGCTACACCTTC. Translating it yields CASSPPVGGGLGYTF.